This entry lists 10 T cell receptor beta chains sequenced from one sample in a study of T cell repertoires in cytomegalovirus infection. TCRdb ran MiXCR on the reads and lists one entry per CDR3 protein. The data show nearly 550,000 distinct CDR3 sequences, more than 15% seen once. Input material: CD8+ T cells from PBMCs. These receptor sequences come from a human donor in good health (CMV status not recorded). Some clones in this sample may be carry-over from other donors' samples.

The sample holds many counts of this clonotype. The chain combines TRBV7-8 with TRBJ2-1, with 11 bases aligning to TRBD2. The CDR3 is 16 amino acids. The J segment lost 5 bases and the V segment lost 4 bases, leaving 7 bases of the junction unmatched. In germline, CDR1 is SGHVS, CDR2 FQNEAQ. The CDR3 here is CASSSVPGLADNEQFF. In DNA form, the CDR3 reads TGTGCCAGCAGCTCAGTGCCGGGACTAGCGGACAATGAGCAGTTCTTC. Looking up the rest from reference TRBV7-8 and TRBJ2-1 gives the full variable domain: GAGVSQSPRYKVAKRGQDVALRCDPISGHVSLFWYQQALGQGPEFLTYFQNEAQLDKSGLPSDRFFAERPEGSVSTLKIQRTQQEDSAVYLCASSSVPGLADNEQFFGPGTRLTVL.

This rearrangement joins TRBV20-1 to TRBJ2-7, with D perhaps matching TRBD1 or TRBD2 (5 bases each). CDR1 is DFQATT and CDR2 is SNEGSKA in the germline V gene (reference sequence). V gave up 5 bases and J gave up 2 bases, with 16 bases separating them. The CDR3 covers 14 residues. The CDR3 nucleotides are TGCAGTGCTGATGACCGGGACGGACCCTACGAGCAGTACTTC. As protein: CSADDRDGPYEQYF.

In this sample, this clonotype turned up a few times. The CDR3 DNA reads TGTGCCAGCAGTTTGGGGGCCGTCGGCTACACCTTC. Residues: CASSLGAVGYTF. The J gene is TRBJ1-2, the V gene TRBV12-3 or TRBV12-4; a possible D gene is TRBD1 (6 bases). The V gene lost 3 bases and the J gene lost 8 bases, with 10 bases spanning the gap. This CDR3 comprises 12 residues.

This clonotype was observed a handful of times. This chain uses TRBV27 with TRBJ1-2; 8 nucleotides align to TRBD1. The trim removed 4 bases at V and 8 bases at J, leaving 6 bases unmatched. This CDR3 has 13 residues. The V gene's germline CDR1 is MNHEY and CDR2 SMNVEV (reference sequence). The CDR3 nucleotides read TGTGCCAGCAGTTCTGACAGGGGTGAAGGCTACACCTTC. This codes for CASSSDRGEGYTF.

The chain employs TRBV6-4 and TRBJ1-2; D is unclear. The germline gives CDR1 MRHNA, CDR2 SNTAGT. The CDR3 has 13 residues. Trimming cost V 2 bases and J 4 bases, with 8 bases left between them. The CDR3 loop is CASSDGGGYGYTF. CDR3 nucleotide sequence: TGTGCCAGCAGTGACGGCGGAGGCTATGGCTACACCTTC.

Ten or more counts support this clonotype. The chain uses TRBV7-9 and TRBJ2-7; no clear D gene. Germline-derived CDR1 and CDR2 are SEHNR and FQNEAQ (reference sequence). The V end lost 7 bases, the J end lost 0 bases, and 10 bases lay between the germline ends. The CDR3 covers 13 residues. The CDR3 DNA follows: TGTGCCAGCACCCTTGAGAGCTCCTACGAGCAGTACTTC. It encodes CASTLESSYEQYF.

This chain links TRBV2 with TRBJ2-5, with D possibly TRBD1 on 6 matching bases. Per germline, CDR1 SNHLY and CDR2 FYNNEI. The V gene lost 5 bases and the J gene lost 2 bases, with 12 bases spanning the gap. The CDR3 runs 14 residues. The CDR3, as DNA: TGTGCCAGCAGTCCCGGACAGTTTCAAGAGACCCAGTACTTC. Encoded protein: CASSPGQFQETQYF.

The chain is built from TRBV9 and TRBJ2-7; a possible D gene is TRBD2 (7 bases). CDR3 length equals 16 residues. Trimming cost V 0 bases and J 5 bases, with 18 bases left between them. CDR1 is SGDLS, CDR2 YYNGEE, per germline. The CDR3 DNA reads TGTGCCAGCAGCGTAGGGTTGCGACTAGCAGGGGACGAGCAGTACTTC. The encoded protein is CASSVGLRLAGDEQYF.

This clonotype was seen at least ten times. The V call is TRBV5-1, the J call TRBJ1-1, with unresolved D. V was pared by 4 bases and J by 2 bases, with 15 bases between. The V gene's germline CDR1 is SGHRS and CDR2 YFSETQ. This CDR3 is built from 15 residues. The CDR3 DNA is TGCGCCAGCAGCCCGGCTGGGCGGGGAAACACTGAAGCTTTCTTT. It codes for CASSPAGRGNTEAFF.

Ten or more counts support this clonotype. This rearrangement joins TRBV7-6 to TRBJ1-1; the match to TRBD1 covers 7 bases. The germline V gene encodes CDR1 SGHVS and CDR2 FNYEAQ. J lost 0 bases, V lost 5 bases, and 12 bases had no gene match. This CDR3 spans 17 amino acids. CDR3 nucleotide sequence: TGTGCCAGCAGCGGGGACAGCCCCCGCGCATTGAACACTGAAGCTTTCTTT. Encoded protein: CASSGDSPRALNTEAFF.